Each of the 9 T cell receptor beta chains below was sequenced from the same sample in a study of blood T cell repertoires in COVID-19. This table comes from immunoSEQ multiplex PCR, and its TCRdb copy is limited to in-frame clones, with some not included. The profile shows 250,000 to 300,000 clones, about 89% of them singletons. Material: PBMCs or T cells enriched from blood (not recorded which). Receptors were obtained from a human donor in a cohort exposed to, infected with or recovered from COVID-19 (not recorded which). The donor label of this sample is uncertain.

This chain joins TRBV19 and TRBJ1-4; the D is unclear. The germline V gene has CDR1 LNHDA and CDR2 SQIVND (reference sequence). CDR3 length: 15 amino acids. Trimming stripped 7 bases from V and 0 bases from J, with 12 bases between. CDR3 nucleotide sequence: TGTGCCAGTAAGGGAGCCACGTCAACTAATGAAAAACTGTTTTTT. Translation: CASKGATSTNEKLFF.

The V call is TRBV7-9, the J call TRBJ1-1, with D perhaps TRBD1 (5 bases). V was pared by 5 bases and J by 3 bases, with 10 bases between. From germline, CDR1 is SEHNR and CDR2 FQNEAQ (reference sequence). The CDR3 consists of 13 residues. The CDR3 sequence is CASSPQDHTEAFF. CDR3 bases: TGTGCCAGCAGCCCACAGGACCACACTGAAGCTTTCTTT.

V usage is TRBV4-3 and J usage is TRBJ1-6; D is possibly TRBD1 (5 bases). Germline V lookup: CDR1 LGHNA, CDR2 YSLEER. V was pared by 0 bases and J by 10 bases, with 16 bases between. This CDR3 is built from 16 residues. Written as DNA, the CDR3 is TGCGCCAGCAGCCAAGAAGGGACTGGGCTGGGGTCACCCCTCCACTTT. It encodes CASSQEGTGLGSPLHF.

J is TRBJ2-5 and V is TRBV10-1, with 13 bases fitting TRBD2. This CDR3 region has 15 residues. Germline V gene sequence: CDR1 WNHNN, CDR2 SYGVQD (reference sequence). The trim removed 6 bases at V and 4 bases at J, leaving 5 bases unmatched. The DNA for the CDR3 is TGCGCCAGCAGAACTAGCGGGGGGGCCGCAGAGACCCAGTACTTC. It is translated as CASRTSGGAAETQYF.

The chain has TRBV4-1 and TRBJ2-7; D gene unclear. The CDR3 is 13 residues long. Per the germline V gene, CDR1 is MGHRA and CDR2 is YSYEKL. V gave up 0 bases and J gave up 3 bases, with 6 bases separating them. This CDR3 reads CASSQDNFYEQYF. The CDR3 coding sequence is TGCGCCAGCAGCCAAGATAATTTCTACGAGCAGTACTTC.

The chain recombines TRBV5-1 with TRBJ2-1, with D possibly matching TRBD1 (5 bases). Germline loops: CDR1 SGHRS, CDR2 YFSETQ. This CDR3 region has 17 residues. V was clipped by 0 bases and J by 3 bases, with 16 bases between them. The CDR3 region is CASSLGPGRALYNEQFF. CDR3 nucleotide sequence: TGCGCCAGCAGCTTGGGTCCCGGCAGGGCCCTCTACAATGAGCAGTTCTTC.

This clone was observed a handful of times. The chain recombines TRBV11-3 with TRBJ1-1; D unclear. V was cut by 1 base and J by 8 bases, with 11 bases left in between. Germline CDR1 is SGHNT and CDR2 is YENEEA. This CDR3 has 13 amino acids. The CDR3 DNA sequence: TGTGCCAGCAGCTTAGTTGAAGGAGGGGAAGCTTTCTTT. Translation: CASSLVEGGEAFF.

The sample holds one count of this clone. The chain links TRBV25-1 to TRBJ1-2; no clear D. The CDR3 contains 15 residues. Trimming pared 1 base from V and 0 bases from J, leaving 9 bases between. CDR1 is MGHDK, CDR2 SYGVNS, per germline. CDR3 nucleotide sequence: TGTGCCAGCAGTGAATTTGGCGGAGCTAACTATGGCTACACCTTC. This gives the protein CASSEFGGANYGYTF.

J is TRBJ1-2 and V is TRBV2, with 11 bases matching TRBD1. The CDR3 runs to 17 residues. Per germline, CDR1 SNHLY and CDR2 FYNNEI. The trim removed 0 bases at V and 3 bases at J, leaving 6 bases unmatched. Here the CDR3 DNA reads TGTGCCAGCAGTGAAGCGCTTCGGGGACAGGGGGACTATGGCTACACCTTC. Amino acid sequence: CASSEALRGQGDYGYTF.